This T cell receptor (beta chain) was sequenced in a study of T cells in Graves' hyperthyroidism and ophthalmopathy. Trimming took 3 bases from V and 7 from J, leaving 6 bases between them. Per germline, CDR1 MNHNS and CDR2 SASEGT. This CDR3 has 11 residues. This clonotype was counted at least ten times. The investigators amplified TCR beta CDR3 regions from RNA transcripts. In the first-round RT-PCR of the TCR CDR3, the HTBI primer set was used. TCRdb redid the calling of the multiplex PCR reads with MiXCR, one entry per CDR3 protein. Of approximately 380,000 distinct CDR3 sequences in the sample, approximately 17% were seen once.

The J gene is TRBJ1-2, the V gene TRBV6-1; D not resolved. The receptor was isolated from a man aged 18 to 30 with Graves' ophthalmopathy. Sequencing was carried out using blood. The CDR3 sequence is CASSEPVGYTF. The CDR3 nucleotides are TGTGCCAGCAGTGAGCCGGTTGGCTACACCTTC.